These T cell receptor beta chains were read from a single sample in a study of blood T cell repertoires in COVID-19. Assay used: immunoSEQ multiplex PCR; TCRdb lists only in-frame clones, some missing. The sample has about 100,000 clones, around nine tenths seen once. Sequencing was done on a sample of peripheral blood. The receptors come from a human donor with COVID-19, enrolled during active disease. The donor label of this sample is uncertain. CDR3s include the opening cysteine and the closing phenylalanine or tryptophan. Each record gives: J gene, D gene, V gene, clone size, CDR3 protein, CDR3 DNA. A D gene is named only where the DNA matches it firmly. Only part of the rows carry a size: once, few, many, or a class if the clone is expanded.

J: TRBJ2-5
D: TRBD1
V: TRBV27
size: -
CDR3: CASSERQGAIGETQYF
DNA: TGTGCCAGCAGTGAGAGACAGGGGGCGATTGGAGAGACCCAGTACTTC

J: TRBJ2-7
D: -
V: TRBV27
size: -
CDR3: CASRLRQVSYEQYF
DNA: TGTGCCAGCAGACTTCGACAGGTTAGTTACGAGCAGTACTTC

J: TRBJ2-1
D: -
V: TRBV5-1
size: once
CDR3: CASSLGWGGDEQFF
DNA: TGCGCCAGCAGCTTAGGTTGGGGGGGCGATGAGCAGTTCTTC

J: TRBJ2-5
D: -
V: TRBV5-4
size: -
CDR3: CASSLAGSEETQYF
DNA: TGTGCCAGCAGCTTGGCAGGGTCTGAAGAGACCCAGTACTTC

J: TRBJ1-5
D: -
V: TRBV4-1
size: -
CDR3: CASSQRGSNQPQHF
DNA: TGCGCCAGCAGCCAAAGGGGGAGCAATCAGCCCCAGCATTTT

J: TRBJ1-1
D: -
V: TRBV6-2/TRBV6-3
size: -
CDR3: CASSPWAPNTEAFF
DNA: TGTGCCAGCAGCCCCTGGGCCCCGAACACTGAAGCTTTCTTT

J: TRBJ2-5
D: -
V: TRBV11-2
size: -
CDR3: CASGARGFFGETQYF
DNA: TGTGCCAGTGGGGCCAGGGGTTTTTTCGGTGAGACCCAGTACTTC

J: TRBJ2-3
D: -
V: TRBV27
size: -
CDR3: CASSLGHYTDTQYF
DNA: TGTGCCAGCAGTTTGGGTCACTACACAGATACGCAGTATTTT

J: TRBJ2-2
D: TRBD2
V: TRBV29-1
size: -
CDR3: CSVGTGAGDTGELFF
DNA: TGCAGCGTGGGTACTGGGGCGGGGGACACCGGGGAGCTGTTTTTT

J: TRBJ2-7
D: TRBD1
V: TRBV7-2
size: -
CDR3: CASRWTGGDEQYF
DNA: TGTGCCAGCAGATGGACAGGGGGCGACGAGCAGTACTTC

J: TRBJ2-5
D: TRBD1
V: TRBV3-1/TRBV3-2
size: -
CDR3: CASSRDSEGKTQYF
DNA: TGTGCCAGCAGCCGGGACAGTGAGGGAAAGACCCAGTACTTC

J: TRBJ2-1
D: TRBD1
V: TRBV6-5
size: once
CDR3: CASSGQGARDNEQFF
DNA: TGTGCCAGCAGCGGACAGGGGGCGAGGGACAATGAGCAGTTCTTC

J: TRBJ1-2
D: -
V: TRBV6-5
size: -
CDR3: CASSYSKGNYGYTF
DNA: TGTGCCAGCAGTTACTCGAAGGGGAACTATGGCTACACCTTC

J: TRBJ1-3
D: -
V: TRBV21-1
size: once
CDR3: CASTPRGGERNTIYF
DNA: TGTGCCAGCACCCCGCGGGGGGGGGAGAGAAACACCATATATTTT

J: TRBJ2-2
D: -
V: TRBV21-1
size: -
CDR3: CASSKGSSPGELFF
DNA: TGTGCCAGCAGCAAAGGGAGTAGCCCCGGGGAGCTGTTTTTT

J: TRBJ1-5
D: -
V: TRBV25-1
size: many
CDR3: CASSPSAPTNQPQHF
DNA: TGTGCCAGCAGCCCGAGCGCGCCCACCAATCAGCCCCAGCATTTT

J: TRBJ1-2
D: -
V: TRBV3-1/TRBV3-2
size: -
CDR3: CASSQAIGRDYGYTF
DNA: TGTGCCAGCAGCCAAGCAATTGGCAGGGACTATGGCTACACCTTC

J: TRBJ2-3
D: -
V: TRBV5-1
size: -
CDR3: CASSLDGTPDTQYF
DNA: TGCGCCAGCAGCTTGGATGGGACACCAGATACGCAGTATTTT

J: TRBJ1-1
D: TRBD1
V: TRBV27
size: -
CDR3: CASSLLHRGTEAFF
DNA: TGTGCCAGCAGTTTATTACACAGGGGCACTGAAGCTTTCTTT

J: TRBJ2-4
D: -
V: TRBV6-5
size: once
CDR3: CASGRRALAKNIQYF
DNA: TGTGCCAGCGGAAGGAGGGCCCTGGCCAAAAACATTCAGTACTTC

J: TRBJ1-4
D: TRBD1
V: TRBV9
size: -
CDR3: CASSVELGQTTNEKLFF
DNA: TGTGCCAGCAGCGTAGAGCTGGGACAGACAACTAATGAAAAACTGTTTTTT

J: TRBJ1-5
D: TRBD1
V: TRBV24-1
size: few
CDR3: CATSDSTGGFLNQPQHF
DNA: TGTGCCACCAGTGATTCTACAGGGGGTTTCCTCAATCAGCCCCAGCATTTT

J: TRBJ1-5
D: -
V: TRBV7-2
size: -
CDR3: CASSTLPGHYSNQPQHF
DNA: TGTGCCAGCAGCACACTCCCGGGACACTATAGCAATCAGCCCCAGCATTTT

J: TRBJ1-3
D: -
V: TRBV6-5
size: -
CDR3: CASSIGPGTGNTIYF
DNA: TGTGCCAGCAGCATCGGGCCAGGGACTGGAAACACCATATATTTT

J: TRBJ2-1
D: TRBD2
V: TRBV2
size: -
CDR3: CASAGTSGDNEQFF
DNA: TGTGCCAGCGCCGGGACTAGCGGCGACAATGAGCAGTTCTTC

J: TRBJ1-6
D: -
V: TRBV5-4
size: -
CDR3: CASSLLRSNSPLHF
DNA: TGTGCCAGCAGCCTCTTGAGGAGTAATTCACCCCTCCACTTT

J: TRBJ1-2
D: -
V: TRBV6-1
size: -
CDR3: CASSEERTEDYGYTF
DNA: TGTGCCAGCAGTGAAGAACGGACAGAGGACTATGGCTACACCTTC

J: TRBJ2-7
D: TRBD1
V: TRBV5-1
size: -
CDR3: CASSFGTGGIWYF
DNA: TGCGCCAGCAGCTTCGGGACAGGGGGCATATGGTACTTC

J: TRBJ1-5
D: TRBD1
V: TRBV19
size: -
CDR3: CASTLTGTGDQPQHF
DNA: TGTGCCAGTACCCTTACCGGGACAGGAGATCAGCCCCAGCATTTT

J: TRBJ1-1
D: -
V: TRBV4-1
size: -
CDR3: CASSQVTGNTEAFF
DNA: TGCGCCAGCAGCCAGGTCACAGGGAACACTGAAGCTTTCTTT

J: TRBJ1-5
D: TRBD1
V: TRBV6-5
size: few
CDR3: CASRKGGQGPQPQHF
DNA: TGTGCCAGCAGGAAGGGGGGACAGGGGCCCCAGCCCCAGCATTTT

J: TRBJ1-1
D: -
V: TRBV10-3
size: -
CDR3: CAISEHQGGTEAFF
DNA: TGTGCCATCAGTGAGCACCAGGGAGGAACTGAAGCTTTCTTT

J: TRBJ2-5
D: TRBD1
V: TRBV5-1
size: -
CDR3: CASSFMGTVQETQYF
DNA: TGCGCCAGCAGCTTTATGGGGACAGTCCAAGAGACCCAGTACTTC

J: TRBJ1-2
D: TRBD1
V: TRBV19
size: -
CDR3: CASRTGAISTREGYTF
DNA: TGTGCCAGCAGAACAGGGGCCATCTCCACGAGAGAAGGCTACACCTTC

J: TRBJ2-7
D: -
V: TRBV19
size: -
CDR3: CASSISLGSYEQYF
DNA: TGTGCCAGTAGTATCTCTCTGGGGAGCTACGAGCAGTACTTC

J: TRBJ2-1
D: TRBD2
V: TRBV11-2
size: -
CDR3: CASSPVWGGNGNEQFF
DNA: TGTGCCAGCAGCCCTGTGTGGGGGGGTAACGGGAATGAGCAGTTCTTC